This T cell receptor beta chain was sequenced during a study of T cells in Graves' hyperthyroidism and ophthalmopathy. Ophthalmopathy cases scored 3 or more on the Clinical Activity Score and 4 or more on NOSPECS grade, with duration below 3 months. This clonotype was seen repeatedly, ten times or more. The antigen remains unidentified. RNA transcripts were the template for amplifying TCR beta CDR3 regions. When the TCR CDR3 underwent first-round RT-PCR, the HTBI primer set was used. TCRdb recomputed calls from the multiplex PCR reads with MiXCR, one row per CDR3 protein. In the table there are approximately 410,000 distinct CDR3 sequences, roughly 14% of which are singletons. Study observations and caveats: Ophthalmopathy could be told apart from stable hyperthyroidism with a 13 V-J model.

Germline CDR1 is SGHRS and CDR2 is YFSETQ. The trim removed 0 bases at V and 2 bases at J, leaving 5 bases unmatched. The CDR3 runs 15 residues. The sequence came from a man younger than 35 with Graves' ophthalmopathy. Material for sequencing was blood. This chain uses TRBV5-1 with TRBJ2-7; 7 bases are shared with TRBD1. As DNA, the CDR3 is TGCGCCAGCAGCTTGGGACAGGGTCGGCCCTACGAGCAGTACTTC. This translates into CASSLGQGRPYEQYF. Combining the CDR3 with reference TRBV5-1 and TRBJ2-7 gives the whole variable domain KAGVTQTPRYLIKTRGQQVTLSCSPISGHRSVSWYQQTPGQGLQFLFEYFSETQRNKGNFPGRFSGRQFSNSRSEMNVSTLELGDSALYLCASSLGQGRPYEQYFGPGTRLTVT.